Listed below are T cell receptor beta chains from one sample, sequenced in a study of early stage breast cancer tumors. TCRdb's table, derived via immunoSEQ multiplex PCR, lists solely in-frame clones and lacks some. Of approximately 19,000 clones detected, about 75% appear once; the ten largest clones hold roughly 26%. The material sequenced was blood. All receptors derive from a person in their sixties with breast cancer. Both conserved end residues are part of each CDR3. D genes are given only for firm matches. Clone size appears in some rows only: once, few, many, or a class for an expanded clone.

clone size	D gene	V gene	J gene	CDR3 length	CDR3 protein	CDR3 DNA
.	TRBD2	TRBV7-2	TRBJ2-5	17	CASSLGGGLAGWETQYF	TGTGCCAGCAGCTTAGGGGGGGGACTAGCGGGGTGGGAGACCCAGTACTTC
.	TRBD2	TRBV18	TRBJ2-2	15	CASSSLSGSPGELFF	TGTGCCAGCTCATCCCTTAGCGGGAGCCCCGGGGAGCTGTTTTTT
.	.	TRBV11-2	TRBJ1-3	16	CASSFTDRSSGNTIYF	TGTGCCAGCAGCTTCACCGACAGGAGCTCTGGAAACACCATATATTTT
few	.	TRBV5-4	TRBJ2-7	12	CASSHGQTEQYF	TGTGCCAGCAGCCATGGACAGACCGAGCAGTACTTC
once	.	TRBV27	TRBJ2-3	14	CASRKGALTDTQYF	TGTGCCAGCAGGAAAGGGGCCTTGACAGATACGCAGTATTTT
.	.	TRBV10-3	TRBJ2-3	14	CAISVGGGTDTQYF	TGTGCCATCAGTGTAGGGGGGGGCACAGATACGCAGTATTTT
.	TRBD1	TRBV29-1	TRBJ2-5	13	CSVGQGIQETQYF	TGCAGCGTAGGACAGGGGATACAAGAGACCCAGTACTTC
.	TRBD1	TRBV19	TRBJ1-5	18	CASSVHRGAEGVGQPQHF	TGTGCCAGTAGTGTCCACAGGGGCGCGGAGGGGGTAGGTCAGCCCCAGCATTTT
.	TRBD1	TRBV4-2	TRBJ1-1	15	CASSQDTGGWTEAFF	TGTGCCAGCAGCCAGGATACAGGGGGGTGGACTGAAGCTTTCTTT
few	.	TRBV27	TRBJ2-5	13	CASSLSVRGTQYF	TGTGCCAGCAGTTTATCGGTGAGGGGGACCCAGTACTTC
.	TRBD1	TRBV27	TRBJ2-7	17	CASSWIRDRAGSYEQYF	TGTGCCAGCAGTTGGATCCGGGACAGGGCCGGCTCCTACGAGCAGTACTTC
.	.	TRBV6-1	TRBJ1-2	18	CASSEVRAVGGLAYGYTF	TGTGCCAGCAGTGAAGTTCGCGCGGTCGGGGGGCTCGCCTATGGCTACACCTTC
.	TRBD1	TRBV6-1	TRBJ1-1	14	CASSERGRSAEAFF	TGTGCCAGCAGTGAAAGGGGGCGTAGCGCTGAAGCTTTCTTT
.	TRBD1	TRBV5-1	TRBJ2-7	13	CASRGQRAEEQYF	TGCGCCAGCAGGGGACAGAGAGCGGAGGAGCAGTACTTC
.	TRBD2	TRBV5-5	TRBJ2-1	16	CASSLAGASGNNEQFF	TGTGCCAGCAGCTTGGCCGGGGCTAGCGGAAACAATGAGCAGTTCTTC
.	TRBD1	TRBV19	TRBJ1-2	14	CASSMGQIGYGYTF	TGTGCCAGTAGTATGGGACAGATCGGCTATGGCTACACCTTC
.	.	TRBV13	TRBJ2-7	17	CASSLLPVGDKWYEQYF	TGTGCCAGCAGCTTACTGCCTGTCGGGGACAAGTGGTACGAGCAGTACTTC
.	.	TRBV2	TRBJ2-7	14	CASSEFAFSYEQYF	TGTGCCAGCAGTGAGTTTGCATTCTCCTACGAGCAGTACTTC
.	.	TRBV2	TRBJ2-5	12	CATTGYQETQYF	TGTGCCACTACAGGGTACCAAGAGACCCAGTACTTC
.	.	TRBV21-1	TRBJ2-3	14	CASIRDYSTDTQYF	TGTGCCAGTATCCGGGACTACTCCACAGATACGCAGTATTTT
few	.	TRBV11-1	TRBJ1-1	14	CASSMTNMNTEAFF	TGTGCCAGCAGCATGACAAATATGAACACTGAAGCTTTCTTT
once	.	TRBV25-1	TRBJ1-2	11	CASSSLYGYTF	TGTGCCAGCAGTTCGCTGTATGGCTACACCTTC
.	.	TRBV28	TRBJ2-2	15	CASRPAGPGTGELFF	TGTGCCAGCAGACCAGCGGGCCCGGGCACCGGGGAGCTGTTTTTT
few	.	TRBV18	TRBJ1-5	13	CASSPDDNQPQHF	TGTGCCAGCTCACCCGATGACAATCAGCCCCAGCATTTT
.	.	TRBV19	TRBJ2-1	17	CASSSRPSGVSYNEQFF	TGTGCCAGTAGTTCTCGCCCATCGGGAGTCTCCTACAATGAGCAGTTCTTC
medium-sized	TRBD1	TRBV15	TRBJ2-7	16	CAIAAPPGQGRGEQYF	TGTGCCATCGCAGCACCACCGGGACAGGGTCGAGGCGAGCAGTACTTC
few	.	TRBV27	TRBJ1-2	11	CASFSAGVGTF	TGTGCCAGCTTCTCCGCAGGGGTGGGCACCTTC
.	TRBD2	TRBV7-8	TRBJ2-3	16	CASSFPLARRTDTQYF	TGTGCCAGCAGCTTCCCACTAGCGAGACGCACAGATACGCAGTATTTT
.	.	TRBV7-3	TRBJ2-3	13	CASGADPTDTQYF	TGTGCCAGCGGGGCGGACCCCACAGATACGCAGTATTTT
.	.	TRBV30	TRBJ2-6	17	CAWSNQGWASGANVLTF	TGTGCCTGGAGCAACCAGGGGTGGGCCTCTGGGGCCAACGTCCTGACTTTC
.	.	TRBV5-4	TRBJ1-4	15	CASSLSPGTNEKLFF	TGTGCCAGCAGCTTGTCTCCCGGGACCAATGAAAAACTGTTTTTT
.	TRBD2	TRBV11-1	TRBJ2-7	15	CASSPGGSGAYEQYF	TGTGCCAGCAGCCCCGGGGGAAGCGGGGCCTACGAGCAGTACTTC
.	TRBD1	TRBV18	TRBJ2-7	15	CASSPGQGWVYEQYF	TGTGCCAGCTCGCCGGGACAGGGTTGGGTCTACGAGCAGTACTTC